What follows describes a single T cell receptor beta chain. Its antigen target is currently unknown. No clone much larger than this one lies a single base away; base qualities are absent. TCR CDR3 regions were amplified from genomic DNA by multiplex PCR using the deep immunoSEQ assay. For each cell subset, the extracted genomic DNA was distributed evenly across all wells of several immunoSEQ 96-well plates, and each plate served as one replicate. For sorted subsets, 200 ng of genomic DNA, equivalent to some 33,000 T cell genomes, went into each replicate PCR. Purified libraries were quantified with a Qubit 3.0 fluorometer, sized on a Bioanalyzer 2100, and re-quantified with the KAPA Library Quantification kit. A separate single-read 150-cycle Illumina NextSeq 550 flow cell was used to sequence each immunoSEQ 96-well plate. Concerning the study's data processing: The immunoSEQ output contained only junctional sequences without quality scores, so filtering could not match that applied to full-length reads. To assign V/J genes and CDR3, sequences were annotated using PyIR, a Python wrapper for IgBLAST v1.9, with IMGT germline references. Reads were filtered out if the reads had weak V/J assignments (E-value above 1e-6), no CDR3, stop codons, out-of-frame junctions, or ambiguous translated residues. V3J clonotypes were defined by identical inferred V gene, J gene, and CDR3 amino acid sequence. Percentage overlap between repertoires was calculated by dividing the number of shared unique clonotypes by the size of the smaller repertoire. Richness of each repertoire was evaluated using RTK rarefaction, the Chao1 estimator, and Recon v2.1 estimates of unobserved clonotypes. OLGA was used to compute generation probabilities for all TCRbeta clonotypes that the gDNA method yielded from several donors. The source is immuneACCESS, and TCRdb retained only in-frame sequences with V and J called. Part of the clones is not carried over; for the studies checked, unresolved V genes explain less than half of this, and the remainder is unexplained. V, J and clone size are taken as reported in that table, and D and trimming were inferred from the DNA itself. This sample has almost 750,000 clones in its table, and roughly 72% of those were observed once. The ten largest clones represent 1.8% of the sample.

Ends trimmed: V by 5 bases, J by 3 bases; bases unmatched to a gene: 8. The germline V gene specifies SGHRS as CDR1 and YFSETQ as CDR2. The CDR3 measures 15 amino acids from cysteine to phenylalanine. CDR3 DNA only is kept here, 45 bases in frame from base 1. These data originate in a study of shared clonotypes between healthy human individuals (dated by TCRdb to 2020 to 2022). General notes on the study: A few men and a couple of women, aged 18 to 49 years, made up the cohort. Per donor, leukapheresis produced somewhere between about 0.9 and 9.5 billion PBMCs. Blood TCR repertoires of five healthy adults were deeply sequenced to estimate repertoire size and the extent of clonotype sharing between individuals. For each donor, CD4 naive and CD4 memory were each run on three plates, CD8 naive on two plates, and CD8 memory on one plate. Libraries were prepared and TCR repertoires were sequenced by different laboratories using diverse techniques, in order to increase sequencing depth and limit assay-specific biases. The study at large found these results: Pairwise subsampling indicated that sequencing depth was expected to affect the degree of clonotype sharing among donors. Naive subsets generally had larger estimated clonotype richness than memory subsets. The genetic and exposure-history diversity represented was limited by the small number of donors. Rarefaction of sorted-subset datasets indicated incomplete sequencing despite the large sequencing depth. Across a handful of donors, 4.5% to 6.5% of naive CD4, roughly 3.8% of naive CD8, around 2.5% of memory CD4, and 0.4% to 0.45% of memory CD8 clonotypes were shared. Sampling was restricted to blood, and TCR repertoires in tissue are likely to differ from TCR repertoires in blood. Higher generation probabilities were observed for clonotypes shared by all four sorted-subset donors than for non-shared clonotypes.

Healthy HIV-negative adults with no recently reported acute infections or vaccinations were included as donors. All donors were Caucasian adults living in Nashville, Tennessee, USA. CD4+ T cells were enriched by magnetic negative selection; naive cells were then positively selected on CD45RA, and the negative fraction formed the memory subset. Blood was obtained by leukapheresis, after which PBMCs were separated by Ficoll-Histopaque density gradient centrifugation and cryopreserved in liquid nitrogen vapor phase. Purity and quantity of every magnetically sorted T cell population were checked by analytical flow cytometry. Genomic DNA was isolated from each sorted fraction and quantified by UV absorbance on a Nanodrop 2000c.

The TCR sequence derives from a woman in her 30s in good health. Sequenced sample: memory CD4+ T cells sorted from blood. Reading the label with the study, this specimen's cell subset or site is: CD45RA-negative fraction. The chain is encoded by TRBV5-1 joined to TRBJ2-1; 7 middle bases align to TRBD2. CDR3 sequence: CASRLGGSDYNEQFF. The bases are TGCGCCAGCAGATTAGGCGGGAGCGACTACAATGAGCAGTTCTTC.